This T cell receptor (beta chain) derives from a study of blood T cell repertoires in COVID-19. The germline gives CDR1 SNHLY, CDR2 FYNNEI. The CDR3 has 15 residues. Deletions cut 0 bases from V and 2 bases from J, with 11 bases between. The method was immunoSEQ multiplex PCR; TCRdb's version includes in-frame clones alone and lacks a portion of them. The sample lists about 180,000 clones; 70% to 90% were seen once. The sample consisted of peripheral blood. The receptor's source is a woman between 25 and 40 years old with active or convalescent COVID-19. The chain recombines TRBV2 with TRBJ2-7; perhaps TRBD2 as D (5 bases). The CDR3 bases are TGTGCCAGCAGTGAAGCGGTTGACTATACCTACGAGCAGTACTTC. This encodes CASSEAVDYTYEQYF.